The clone carrying this T cell receptor (beta chain) was picked up a small number of times. Its antigen is still unknown. This entry belongs to a study of OX40 agonist ivuxolimab in advanced cancers. As for the study in general: Dose-escalation patients' cancers were hepatocellular carcinoma, melanoma, renal cell or head and neck cancer. Treatment received earlier with anti-PD-1, anti-PD-L1 or anti-CTLA-4 agents was allowed, and around 40% had some. Study-wide results and caveats: CD4+ and CD8+ blood T cells expanded clonally by week 6 at 0.1 to 3.0 mg/kg.

Using immunoSEQ multiplex PCR, the repertoire was profiled, and TCRdb retains in-frame clones only, with some absent. This sample has 55,000 to 75,000 clones, with 80% to 90% found just once. On cycle 4 day 1 and cycle 7 day 1, as well as at baseline, blood was sampled. The receptor was derived from an adult with an advanced solid tumor such as melanoma, head and neck, liver or kidney cancer. Specimen: CD4+ or CD8+ T cells sorted from blood, collected in a trial of the OX40 agonist ivuxolimab.

The CDR3 DNA reads as TGTGCCAGCAGCAAAGAGGTGGACAGGGCAGCACCCCTCCACTTT. Translation gives CASSKEVDRAAPLHF. The V and J genes are TRBV21-1 and TRBJ1-6; the table calls TRBD1, which could not be checked here. TRBV21-1 is flagged as a pseudogene. The CDR3 length is 15 residues.